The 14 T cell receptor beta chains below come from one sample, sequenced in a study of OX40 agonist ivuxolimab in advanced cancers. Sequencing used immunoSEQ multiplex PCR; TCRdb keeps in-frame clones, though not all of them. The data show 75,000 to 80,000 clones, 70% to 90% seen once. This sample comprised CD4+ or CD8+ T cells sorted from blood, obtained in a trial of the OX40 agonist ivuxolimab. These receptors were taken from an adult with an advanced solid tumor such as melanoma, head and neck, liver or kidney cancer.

The CDR3: CASSSRLAGDLMEGTQYF. In nucleotides, the CDR3 is TGTGCCAGCAGCTCCCGACTAGCGGGAGATCTAATGGAAGGGACCCAGTACTTC. The J gene is TRBJ2-5, the V gene TRBV7-6; TRBD2 agrees at 12 bases. The germline gives CDR1 SGHVS, CDR2 FNYEAQ. The CDR3 consists of 18 residues. Losses at the gene ends were 4 bases for V and 7 bases for J; bases not matched to a gene: 16.

The CDR3 nucleotides are TGTGCCAGCAGTTTCAGAGGTCTACAGGGATTGGATGAAAAACTGTTTTTT. As protein: CASSFRGLQGLDEKLFF. The rearrangement joins TRBV27 to TRBJ1-4, with D maybe TRBD1 (6 bases). Trimming stripped 3 bases from V and 6 bases from J, with 20 bases between. The CDR3 has 17 amino acids. Germline V gene data show CDR1 as MNHEY and CDR2 as SMNVEV (reference sequence).

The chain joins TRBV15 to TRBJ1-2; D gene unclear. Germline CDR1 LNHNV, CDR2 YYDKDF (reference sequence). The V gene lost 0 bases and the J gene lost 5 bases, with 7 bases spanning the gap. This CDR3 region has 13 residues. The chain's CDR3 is CATSRDNSYGYTF. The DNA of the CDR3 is TGTGCCACCAGCAGAGATAACAGTTATGGCTACACCTTC.

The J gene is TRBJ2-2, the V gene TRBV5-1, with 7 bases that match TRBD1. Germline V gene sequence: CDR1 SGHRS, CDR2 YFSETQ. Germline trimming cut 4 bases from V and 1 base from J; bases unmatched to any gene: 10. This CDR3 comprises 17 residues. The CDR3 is CASSPLMTGKNTGELFF. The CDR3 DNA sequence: TGCGCCAGCAGCCCCCTGATGACAGGGAAGAACACCGGGGAGCTGTTTTTT.

The CDR3 reads CASSADRAYEQYF. In nucleotides, the CDR3 is TGCGCCAGCAGCGCGGACAGGGCATACGAGCAGTACTTC. J is TRBJ2-7 and V is TRBV10-2; 8 nucleotides match TRBD1. The CDR3 runs 13 residues. Germline CDR1 WSHSY, CDR2 SAAADI. V trimming: 6 bases; J trimming: 4 bases; junction bases outside the gene matches: 5.

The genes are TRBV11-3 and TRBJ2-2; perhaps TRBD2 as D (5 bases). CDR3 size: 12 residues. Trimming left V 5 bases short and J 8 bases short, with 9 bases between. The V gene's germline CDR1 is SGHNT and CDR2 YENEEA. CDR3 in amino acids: CASSQRRGELFF. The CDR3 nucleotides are TGTGCCAGCAGCCAGCGGCGGGGGGAGCTGTTTTTT.

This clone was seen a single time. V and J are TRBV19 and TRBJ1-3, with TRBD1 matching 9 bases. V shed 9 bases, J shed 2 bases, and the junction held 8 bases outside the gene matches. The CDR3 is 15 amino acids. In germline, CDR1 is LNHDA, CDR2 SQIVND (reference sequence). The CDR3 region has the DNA TGTGCCAGCTTTACAGGGGGCGAAGCTGGAAACACCATATATTTT. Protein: CASFTGGEAGNTIYF.

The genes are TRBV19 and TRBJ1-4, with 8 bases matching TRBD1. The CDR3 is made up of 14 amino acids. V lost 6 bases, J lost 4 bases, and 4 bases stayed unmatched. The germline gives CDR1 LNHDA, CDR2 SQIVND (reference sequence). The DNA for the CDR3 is TGTGCCAGTAGCAGGGGGCCATATAATGAAAAACTGTTTTTT. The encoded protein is CASSRGPYNEKLFF.

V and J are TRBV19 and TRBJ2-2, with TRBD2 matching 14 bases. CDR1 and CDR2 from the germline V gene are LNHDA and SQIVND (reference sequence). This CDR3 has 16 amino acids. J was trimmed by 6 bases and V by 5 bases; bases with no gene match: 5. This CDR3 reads CASSRTSGGMSGELFF. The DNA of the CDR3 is TGTGCCAGTAGTCGGACTAGCGGGGGGATGTCCGGGGAGCTGTTTTTT.

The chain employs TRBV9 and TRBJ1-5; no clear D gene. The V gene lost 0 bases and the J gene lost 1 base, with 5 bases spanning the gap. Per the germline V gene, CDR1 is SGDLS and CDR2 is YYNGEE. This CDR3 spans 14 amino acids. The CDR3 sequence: CASSVGPSNQPQHF. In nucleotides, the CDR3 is TGTGCCAGCAGCGTAGGGCCGAGCAATCAGCCCCAGCATTTT. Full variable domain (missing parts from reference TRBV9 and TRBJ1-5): DSGVTQTPKHLITATGQRVTLRCSPRSGDLSVYWYQQSLDQGLQFLIQYYNGEERAKGNILERFSAQQFPDLHSELNLSSLELGDSALYFCASSVGPSNQPQHFGDGTRLSIL.

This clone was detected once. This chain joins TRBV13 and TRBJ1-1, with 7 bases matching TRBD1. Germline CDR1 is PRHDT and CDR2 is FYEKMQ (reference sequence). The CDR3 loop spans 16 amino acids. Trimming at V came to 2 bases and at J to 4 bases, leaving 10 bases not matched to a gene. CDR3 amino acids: CASSLWEGGGSTEAFF. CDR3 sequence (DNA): TGTGCCAGCAGCTTATGGGAAGGGGGCGGTAGCACTGAAGCTTTCTTT.

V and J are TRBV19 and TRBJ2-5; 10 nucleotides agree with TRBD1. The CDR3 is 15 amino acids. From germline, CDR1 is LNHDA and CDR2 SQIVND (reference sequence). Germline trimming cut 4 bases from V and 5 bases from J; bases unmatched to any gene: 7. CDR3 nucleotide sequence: TGTGCCAGTAGTACGACCGGGACAGGGGCGGAGACCCAGTACTTC. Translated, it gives CASSTTGTGAETQYF.

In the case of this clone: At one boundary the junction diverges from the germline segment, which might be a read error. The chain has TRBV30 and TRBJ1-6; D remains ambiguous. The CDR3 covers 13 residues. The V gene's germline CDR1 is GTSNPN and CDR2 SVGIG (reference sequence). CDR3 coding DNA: TGTGCCTGGGCGGACGGGAATAATTCGCCCCTCCACTTT. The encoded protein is CAWADGNNSPLHF.

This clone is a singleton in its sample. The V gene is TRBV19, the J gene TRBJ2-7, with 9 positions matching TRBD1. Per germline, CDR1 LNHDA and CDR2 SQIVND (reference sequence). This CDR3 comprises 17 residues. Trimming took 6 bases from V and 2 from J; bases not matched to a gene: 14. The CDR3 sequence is CASSRAGTGSRAYEQYF. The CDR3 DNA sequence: TGTGCCAGTAGCCGTGCCGGGACAGGGTCCCGGGCCTACGAGCAGTACTTC.